This T cell receptor (beta chain) was recorded in a study of cytomegalovirus exposure and HLA in healthy donors. Findings and limits, study-wide: TCR beta sequences numbering more than 15,000 were associated with HLA alleles at 0.05 false discovery rate in a later analysis. About 87% or about 30% of the time was how often most TCR beta V segments were productive, according to an earlier analysis. A link between a missense DCLRE1C variant and TCR beta V- and J-gene trimming emerged from a later analysis. Upon later analysis, HLA-associated TCR beta chains proved more clonally expanded than other, equally common chains.

PCR primers comprised 60 Vbeta and 13 Jbeta primers. The assay was immunoSEQ multiplex PCR, and TCRdb's table has in-frame clones only and misses some. This sample yields under 150,000 clones, of which about 78% are seen a single time; approximately 4% belongs to the top ten. On this clone itself: What it recognizes is unknown.

With V trimmed by 4 bases and J by 4 bases, 6 bases remained unmatched. Germline CDR1 and CDR2: SGHRS and YFSETQ. The CDR3 contains 14 residues. The chain employs TRBV5-1 and TRBJ2-7; 9 nucleotides line up with TRBD1. Sequenced input: PBMCs. The source is a man between 50 and 59 years old in good health and CMV-seropositive. DNA of the CDR3: TGCGCCAGCAGCCACTTGACAGGGGGGTACGAGCAGTACTTC. This translates into CASSHLTGGYEQYF.